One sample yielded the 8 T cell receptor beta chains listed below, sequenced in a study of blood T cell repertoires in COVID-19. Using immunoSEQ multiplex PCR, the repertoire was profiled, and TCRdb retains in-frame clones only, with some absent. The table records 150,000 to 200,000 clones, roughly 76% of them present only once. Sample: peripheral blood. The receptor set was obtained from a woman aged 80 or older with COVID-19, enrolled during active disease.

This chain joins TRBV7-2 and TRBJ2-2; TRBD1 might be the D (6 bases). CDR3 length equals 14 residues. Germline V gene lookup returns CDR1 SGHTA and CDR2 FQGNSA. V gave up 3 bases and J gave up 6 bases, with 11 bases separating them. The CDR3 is CASSLGAGPGELFF. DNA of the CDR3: TGTGCCAGCAGCTTGGGGGCGGGTCCCGGGGAGCTGTTTTTT.

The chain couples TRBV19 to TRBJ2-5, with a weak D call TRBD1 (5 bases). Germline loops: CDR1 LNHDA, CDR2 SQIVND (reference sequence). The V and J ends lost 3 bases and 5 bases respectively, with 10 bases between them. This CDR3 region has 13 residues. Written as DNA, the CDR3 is TGTGCCAGTAGTATTTCAGGGCGGGAGACCCAGTACTTC. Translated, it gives CASSISGRETQYF. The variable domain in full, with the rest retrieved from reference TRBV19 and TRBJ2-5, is DGGITQSPKYLFRKEGQNVTLSCEQNLNHDAMYWYRQDPGQGLRLIYYSQIVNDFQKGDIAEGYSVSREKKESFPLTVTSAQKNPTAFYLCASSISGRETQYFGPGTRLLVL.

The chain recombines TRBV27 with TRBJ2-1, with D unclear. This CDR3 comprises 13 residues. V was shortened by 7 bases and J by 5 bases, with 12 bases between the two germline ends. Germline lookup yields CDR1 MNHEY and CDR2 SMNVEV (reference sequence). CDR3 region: CASTNSLNNEQFF. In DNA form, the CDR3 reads TGTGCCAGCACTAATTCATTGAACAATGAGCAGTTCTTC.

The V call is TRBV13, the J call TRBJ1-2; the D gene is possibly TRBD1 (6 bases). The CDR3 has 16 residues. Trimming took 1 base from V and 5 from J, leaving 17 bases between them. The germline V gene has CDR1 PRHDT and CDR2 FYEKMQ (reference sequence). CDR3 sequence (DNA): TGTGCCAGCAGCTTAGTCACGATACAGGGAAAATATGGCTACACCTTC. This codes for CASSLVTIQGKYGYTF.

CDR3 sequence: CASSIQTGTYEQYF. Here the CDR3 DNA reads TGTGCCAGCAGCATCCAGACAGGGACCTACGAGCAGTACTTC. The chain recombines TRBV5-4 with TRBJ2-7; TRBD1 aligns across 7 bases. This CDR3 is 14 amino acids long. CDR1 and CDR2 from the germline V gene are SGHNT and YYREEE (reference sequence). Trimming cost V 4 bases and J 2 bases; bases outside gene matches: 6.

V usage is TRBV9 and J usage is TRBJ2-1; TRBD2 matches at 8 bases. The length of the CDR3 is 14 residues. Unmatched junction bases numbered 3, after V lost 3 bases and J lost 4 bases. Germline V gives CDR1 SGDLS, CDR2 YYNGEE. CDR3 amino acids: CASSAGGNYNEQFF. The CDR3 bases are TGTGCCAGCAGCGCGGGGGGGAATTACAATGAGCAGTTCTTC.

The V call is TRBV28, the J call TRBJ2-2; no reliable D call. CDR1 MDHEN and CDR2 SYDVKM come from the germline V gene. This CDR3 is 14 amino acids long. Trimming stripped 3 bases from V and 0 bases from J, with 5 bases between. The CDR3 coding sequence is TGTGCCAGCAGTTTTATCTCGAACACCGGGGAGCTGTTTTTT. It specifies CASSFISNTGELFF.

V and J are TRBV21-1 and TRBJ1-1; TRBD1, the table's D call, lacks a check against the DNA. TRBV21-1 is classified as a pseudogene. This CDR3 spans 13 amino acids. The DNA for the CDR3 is TGTGCCAGCAGCAGGGACAGGGGCACTGAAGCTTTCTTT. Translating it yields CASSRDRGTEAFF.